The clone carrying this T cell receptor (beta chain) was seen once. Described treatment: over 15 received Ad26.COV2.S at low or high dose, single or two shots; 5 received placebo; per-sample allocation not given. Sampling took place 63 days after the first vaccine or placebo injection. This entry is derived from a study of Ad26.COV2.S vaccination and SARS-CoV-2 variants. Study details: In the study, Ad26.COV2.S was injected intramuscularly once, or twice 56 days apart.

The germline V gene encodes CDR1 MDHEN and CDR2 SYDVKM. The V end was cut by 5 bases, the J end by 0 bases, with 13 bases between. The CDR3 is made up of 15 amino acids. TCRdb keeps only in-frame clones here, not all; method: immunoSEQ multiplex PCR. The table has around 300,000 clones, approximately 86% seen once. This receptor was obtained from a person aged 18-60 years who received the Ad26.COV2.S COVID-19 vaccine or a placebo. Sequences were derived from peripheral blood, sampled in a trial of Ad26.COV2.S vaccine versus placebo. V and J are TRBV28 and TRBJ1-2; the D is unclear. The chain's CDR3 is CASSPLRGTNYGYTF. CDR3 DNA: TGTGCCAGCAGTCCCCTGAGAGGTACTAACTATGGCTACACCTTC.